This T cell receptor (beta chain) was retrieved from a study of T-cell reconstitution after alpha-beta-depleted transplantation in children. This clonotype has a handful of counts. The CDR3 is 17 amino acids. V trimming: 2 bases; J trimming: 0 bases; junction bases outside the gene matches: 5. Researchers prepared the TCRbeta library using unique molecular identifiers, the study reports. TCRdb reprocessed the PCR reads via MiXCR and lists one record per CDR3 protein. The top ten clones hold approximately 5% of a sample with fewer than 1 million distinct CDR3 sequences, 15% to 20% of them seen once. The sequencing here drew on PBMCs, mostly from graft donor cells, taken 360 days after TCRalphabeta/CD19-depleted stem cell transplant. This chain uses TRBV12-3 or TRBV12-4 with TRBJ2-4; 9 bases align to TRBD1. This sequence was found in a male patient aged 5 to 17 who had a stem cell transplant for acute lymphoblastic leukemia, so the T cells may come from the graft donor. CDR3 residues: CASSLRGTGLAKNIQYF. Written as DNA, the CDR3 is TGTGCCAGCAGTTTAAGGGGGACAGGGTTAGCCAAAAACATTCAGTACTTC.